This T cell receptor beta chain was sequenced in a study of T-cell reconstitution after alpha-beta-depleted transplantation in children. Notes on the study in general: One year after transplant, T-cell counts and diversity came mostly from newly produced T cells. Recipient T cells and thymic progenitors that survived gave rise to the high TCRbeta diversity observed at day 60 in some patients.

V trimming: 6 bases; J trimming: 4 bases; junction bases outside the gene matches: 6. In germline, CDR1 is DFQATT, CDR2 SNEGSKA (reference sequence). The CDR3 is 13 amino acids. On this clonotype: Its specificity is unknown.

A library of TCRbeta sequences, prepared with unique molecular identifiers, was generated. TCRdb re-analysed the PCR reads in MiXCR, keeping a single row per CDR3 protein. The top ten hold 35% to 45% of the sample, which has 200,000 or so distinct CDR3 sequences, around 9.2% seen once. The sample was PBMCs, mostly from graft donor cells, taken 360 days after TCRalphabeta/CD19-depleted stem cell transplant. This chain joins TRBV20-1 and TRBJ1-3, with 7 bases lining up with TRBD1. This receptor was identified in a male patient aged 2-15 years who had a stem cell transplant for acute myeloid leukemia, so the T cells may come from the graft donor. CDR3 sequence reads: CSARGGGGNTIYF. The CDR3, as DNA: TGCAGTGCCAGGGGGGGTGGGGGAAACACCATATATTTT.